This T cell receptor (beta chain) was captured in a study of blood T cells in healthy people across ages. Notes on the study in general: Higher diversity, along with more naive CD4+ cells, distinguished long-lived donors from aged donors.

This clonotype was detected only a few times. Its target is unknown. Each sample used at least 6.5 million PBMCs. The CDR3 consists of 13 residues. The germline V and J ends were trimmed by 4 bases and 5 bases, with 11 bases remaining between them. A J-beta primer mix and a sample-barcoded 5' primer were used in a second PCR of about 7 to 12 cycles. All cDNA molecules were each tagged by a template-switch adaptor with 12 random nucleotides. Per sample, CDR3-containing paired-end reads numbered at least 2.5 million. TCRdb independently ran MiXCR on the 5' RACE reads; one entry per CDR3 protein. Altogether under 950,000 distinct CDR3 sequences are present, 22% being singletons, with the ten largest covering approximately 20%.

This receptor was taken from an older man in good health. Source material: blood. J is TRBJ2-5 and V is TRBV12-3 or TRBV12-4, with D maybe TRBD2 (6 bases). The CDR3 nucleotides are TGTGCCAGCAGTTCCGGGACTTGGGAGACCCAGTACTTC. Translation gives CASSSGTWETQYF.